This TCR beta chain is drawn from a study of cytomegalovirus exposure and HLA in healthy donors. Overall study findings and caveats: The study designated 164 TCR beta chains cytomegalovirus-associated. Most TCR sequences were uncommon, yet certain public TCRs appeared in many donors. Three CMV-associated chains proved CMV antigen-specific in vitro. The classifier reportedly diagnosed cytomegalovirus status with high specificity and sensitivity.

The method was immunoSEQ multiplex PCR; TCRdb's version includes in-frame clones alone and lacks a portion of them. The data contain 150,000 to 200,000 clones, around nine tenths of them singletons. A note on this clone: What it binds is not known.

The material sequenced was PBMCs. The TCR originated in a man between 18 and 29 years old in good health and CMV-seropositive.

The CDR3 region is CASSTTTPGANVLTF. In DNA, the CDR3 is TGTGCCAGCAGCACAACCACACCTGGGGCCAACGTCCTGACTTTC. The chain is built from TRBV9 and TRBJ2-6; no clear D. Germline V CDR1 and CDR2: SGDLS, YYNGEE. The CDR3 consists of 15 residues. The V end lost 4 bases, the J end lost 2 bases, and 10 bases lay between the germline ends.